The 22 T cell receptor beta chains below all came from one sample that was sequenced in a study of shared clonotypes between healthy human individuals. Only in-frame clones appear in the TCRdb table, and some are missing; sequencing was by immunoSEQ multiplex PCR. The sample shows around 940,000 clones, approximately 80% of them seen only once. The sequenced sample was memory CD4+ T cells sorted from blood. Subset denoted: CD45RA-negative fraction. The receptors shown here come from a man younger than 35 in good health.

J is TRBJ2-7 and V is TRBV12-5, with 9 bases matching TRBD1. Germline V lookup: CDR1 LGHNT, CDR2 FRNRAP. This CDR3 has 15 residues. Trimming cost V 2 bases and J 2 bases; bases outside gene matches: 4. The CDR3 loop reads CASGLPGTGTYEQYF. In DNA, the CDR3 is TGTGCTAGTGGTTTGCCCGGGACAGGGACCTACGAGCAGTACTTC.

This clone has a handful of counts. The chain joins TRBV30 to TRBJ1-1, with a weak D call TRBD1 (6 bases). The germline CDR1 and CDR2 sequences are GTSNPN and SVGIG (reference sequence). Trimming removed 5 bases at V and 0 bases at J, with 10 bases between. The CDR3 contains 13 residues. CDR3 amino acids: CAWAGHLNTEAFF. As DNA, the CDR3 is TGTGCCTGGGCGGGACACCTGAACACTGAAGCTTTCTTT.

The rearrangement links TRBV5-1 to TRBJ2-7; TRBD2 matches at 11 bases. J gave up 0 bases and V 5 bases, and 7 bases lay outside the gene matches. CDR3 size: 16 residues. Germline values: CDR1 SGHRS, CDR2 YFSETQ. CDR3 nucleotide sequence: TGCGCCAGCAGACCTGCTAGCGGGGGGCACTCCTACGAGCAGTACTTC. Protein: CASRPASGGHSYEQYF.

The chain joins TRBV2 to TRBJ1-5, with D uncertain. The CDR3 has 14 residues. Trimming took 1 base from V and 7 from J, leaving 11 bases between them. Germline V gene sequence: CDR1 SNHLY, CDR2 FYNNEI. The CDR3 nucleotides read TGTGCCAGCAGTGAAGGGGTCAGACGCCAGCCCCAGCATTTT. It encodes CASSEGVRRQPQHF.

This chain joins TRBV6-1 and TRBJ2-3, with D maybe TRBD2 (5 bases). This CDR3 region has 14 residues. The germline gives CDR1 MNHNS, CDR2 SASEGT. The ends were cut back, 6 bases at V and 6 bases at J, with 16 bases in the middle. The CDR3 is CASSALARSDTQYF. The CDR3 DNA is TGTGCCAGCAGCGCCCTAGCAAGGTCTGATACGCAGTATTTT.

The chain employs TRBV6-5 and TRBJ2-7, with 7 bases identical to TRBD2. The germline V gene has CDR1 MNHEY and CDR2 SVGAGI. V dropped 0 bases and J dropped 0; count of bases not matched to a gene: 2. This CDR3 is built from 15 residues. The CDR3, as DNA: TGTGCCAGCAGTTACTCGGGAGGGGCCTCCTACGAGCAGTACTTC. Amino acid sequence: CASSYSGGASYEQYF.

This chain links TRBV11-2 with TRBJ1-4; D gene uncertain. Germline V gene data show CDR1 as SGHAT and CDR2 as FQNNGV. V shed 1 base and J shed 6 bases, with 9 bases lying between them. There are 14 residues in the CDR3. The CDR3 nucleotides are TGTGCCAGCAGCTTAGCAGCCGGGGATGAAAAACTGTTTTTT. It is translated as CASSLAAGDEKLFF.

The V call is TRBV5-4, the J call TRBJ1-1; D not resolved. The CDR3 is made up of 15 amino acids. V was trimmed by 4 bases and J by 2 bases, leaving 15 bases between them. CDR1 is SGHNT and CDR2 is YYREEE in the germline V gene (reference sequence). In DNA, the CDR3 is TGTGCCAGCAGCGCCGGTGGCTGGATTAACACTGAAGCTTTCTTT. It codes for CASSAGGWINTEAFF.

This clone was seen ten or more times. The V gene is TRBV19, the J gene TRBJ2-3; unclear D gene. Germline-derived CDR1 and CDR2 are LNHDA and SQIVND (reference sequence). Trimming removed 3 bases at V and 4 bases at J, with 2 bases between. The length of the CDR3 is 11 residues. Here the CDR3 reads CASSMADTQYF. The CDR3 DNA reads as TGTGCCAGTAGTATGGCAGATACGCAGTATTTT. Supplemented by reference TRBV19 and TRBJ2-3, the full variable domain reads DGGITQSPKYLFRKEGQNVTLSCEQNLNHDAMYWYRQDPGQGLRLIYYSQIVNDFQKGDIAEGYSVSREKKESFPLTVTSAQKNPTAFYLCASSMADTQYFGPGTRLTVL.

The J gene is TRBJ2-7, the V gene TRBV5-6, with no clear D. The CDR3 is 11 amino acids. The germline CDR1 and CDR2 sequences are SGHDT and YYEEEE. Trimming took 1 base from V and 7 from J, leaving 6 bases between them. CDR3 residues: CASSLLGEQYF. Written as DNA, the CDR3 is TGTGCCAGCAGCTTGTTAGGGGAGCAGTACTTC.

The chain has TRBV27 and TRBJ1-2; no reliable D call. Trimming removed 3 bases from V and 6 bases from J, with 11 bases in between. The CDR3 length is 13 residues. Germline CDR1 reads MNHEY; CDR2 reads SMNVEV (reference sequence). The CDR3 DNA is TGTGCCAGCAGTTTGAGGTTAGGGAATGGCTACACCTTC. Its protein is CASSLRLGNGYTF.

This clone has more than one count but fewer than ten. V and J are TRBV19 and TRBJ1-2, with D tentatively TRBD1 (6 bases). CDR1 is LNHDA, CDR2 SQIVND, per germline (reference sequence). The CDR3 runs 13 residues. The V end was cut by 3 bases, the J end by 8 bases, with 13 bases between. CDR3 residues: CASSMVSRGGYTF. CDR3 coding DNA: TGTGCCAGTAGTATGGTTTCCAGGGGCGGCTACACCTTC.

CDR3 region: CASSYQYGYEQYF. Here the CDR3 DNA reads TGTGCCAGCAGTTACCAGTACGGCTACGAGCAGTACTTC. The V call is TRBV6-5, the J call TRBJ2-7; D remains unclear. The ends were cut back, 2 bases at V and 3 bases at J, with 8 bases in the middle. Germline V lookup: CDR1 MNHEY, CDR2 SVGAGI. This CDR3 has 13 residues.

The V gene is TRBV2, the J gene TRBJ1-5, with 7 bases that match TRBD1. J was trimmed by 2 bases and V by 10 bases; bases with no gene match: 5. The CDR3 is 13 residues long. The germline gives CDR1 SNHLY, CDR2 FYNNEI. CDR3 residues: CANSGGRNQPQHF. For the CDR3, the DNA is TGTGCCAACTCAGGGGGTCGCAATCAGCCCCAGCATTTT.

This sequence joins TRBV30 and TRBJ2-5; possibly TRBD2 for D (5 bases). V was pared by 0 bases and J by 4 bases, with 12 bases between. Looked up from germline, CDR1 is GTSNPN and CDR2 is SVGIG (reference sequence). The CDR3 has 14 residues. CDR3 nucleotide sequence: TGTGCCTGGAGTGTACATTCGGGGATAGAGACCCAGTACTTC. This codes for CAWSVHSGIETQYF.

The chain combines TRBV6-6 with TRBJ1-1; 8 positions agree with TRBD1. The CDR3 totals 14 residues. V dropped 4 bases and J dropped 5; count of bases not matched to a gene: 6. Germline V gene sequence: CDR1 MNHNY, CDR2 SVGAGI (reference sequence). The CDR3 DNA reads TGTGCCAGCAGTTGGGACAGGCTAAGTACTGAAGCTTTCTTT. This sequence encodes CASSWDRLSTEAFF.

The V gene is TRBV29-1, the J gene TRBJ2-2; TRBD1 agrees at 7 bases. V was pared by 6 bases and J by 7 bases, with 11 bases of the junction left unmatched. This CDR3 is built from 14 residues. Germline values: CDR1 SQVTM, CDR2 ANQGSEA. CDR3 in amino acids: CSVGRQGGSGELFF. In DNA, the CDR3 is TGCAGCGTAGGTCGACAGGGTGGGAGCGGGGAGCTGTTTTTT.

The chain recombines TRBV6-4 with TRBJ1-3; no definite D call. The CDR3 sequence is 13 residues long. Germline-derived CDR1 and CDR2 are MRHNA and SNTAGT. The V and J ends lost 3 bases and 2 bases respectively, with 5 bases between them. CDR3: CASSEVAGNTIYF. For the CDR3, the DNA is TGTGCCAGCAGTGAGGTAGCTGGAAACACCATATATTTT.

This clone was counted only a few times. This chain connects TRBV5-1 to TRBJ2-3, with TRBD2 identical over 9 bases. Germline CDR1 is SGHRS and CDR2 is YFSETQ. Unmatched junction bases numbered 10, after V lost 0 bases and J lost 5 bases. The CDR3 runs 17 residues. CDR3 residues: CASSLVVAGGPGDTQYF. The CDR3 DNA follows: TGCGCCAGCAGCTTGGTTGTGGCGGGAGGGCCCGGAGATACGCAGTATTTT.

The chain is built from TRBV7-2 and TRBJ1-6; TRBD1 matches 12 bases. CDR3 length: 15 residues. Germline CDR1 SGHTA, CDR2 FQGNSA. J gave up 9 bases and V 6 bases, and 6 bases lay outside the gene matches. CDR3 sequence reads: CASRPGQGAGSPLHF. CDR3 nucleotide sequence: TGTGCCAGCAGACCGGGACAGGGGGCTGGTTCACCCCTCCACTTT.

The V and J genes are TRBV2 and TRBJ2-7; TRBD2 matches at 9 bases. The CDR3 is 16 amino acids. From germline, CDR1 is SNHLY and CDR2 FYNNEI. Trimming cost V 9 bases and J 0 bases; bases outside gene matches: 12. The CDR3 region is CASGRLAGVGSYEQYF. As DNA, the CDR3 is TGTGCCAGTGGACGGTTAGCGGGGGTTGGCTCCTACGAGCAGTACTTC. Together with reference TRBV2 and TRBJ2-7, the CDR3 gives the full variable domain: EPEVTQTPSHQVTQMGQEVILRCVPISNHLYFYWYRQILGQKVEFLVSFYNNEISEKSEIFDDQFSVERPDGSNFTLKIRSTKLEDSAMYFCASGRLAGVGSYEQYFGPGTRLTVT.

The chain recombines TRBV6-6 with TRBJ2-7, with TRBD1 as a possible D gene (5 bases). Germline V gene data show CDR1 as MNHNY and CDR2 as SVGAGI (reference sequence). Trimming removed 6 bases at V and 3 bases at J, with 9 bases between. This CDR3 is built from 12 residues. CDR3 residues: CASSPGHYEQYF. DNA of the CDR3: TGTGCCAGCAGCCCCGGACACTACGAGCAGTACTTC.